This T cell receptor beta chain was sequenced during a study of vaccination and CD4 T cells after COVID-19. Treatment given: roughly ten-day PBMC culture with coronavirus spike peptide pools or control peptides (ViraFEST assay). A note on this clonotype: Antigen: not known.

Findings and limits, study-wide: Spike mono-reactivity applied to 304 of 307 vaccine-specific clones detected in convalescent patients.

Cultured CD4+ T cell DNA was sequenced using the Oncomine TCR Beta short-read assay. TCRdb recomputed calls from the PCR reads with MiXCR, one row per CDR3 protein. This sample has about 9,100 distinct CDR3 sequences, with approximately 60% found just once. Germline CDR1 reads MNHEY; CDR2 reads SVGEGT. The CDR3 is 15 residues long. Trimming removed 7 bases at V and 9 bases at J, with 22 bases between. The sample consisted of cultured CD4+ T cells from blood, taken after SARS-CoV-2 vaccination. The chain uses TRBV6-2 or TRBV6-3 and TRBJ2-1; D tentatively fits TRBD1 or TRBD2 (5 bases each). The TCR originated in a human donor with COVID-19. The CDR3 nucleotides read TGTGCCAGCACCAGGACGGGGACGGTCTTGGCTGAGCAGTTCTTC. It is translated as CASTRTGTVLAEQFF.